This T cell receptor beta chain appears in the sequencing data of a study of post-analysis software for immune sequencing data. Whole-study context: Relapsing-remitting, secondary progressive and progressive-relapsing forms made up the multiple sclerosis disease courses.

To note about this clonotype: Its specificity is not known.

Incorporated into the TCR beta cDNA libraries were unique molecular identifiers, which served to reduce PCR and sequencing biases. TCRdb re-called the PCR reads with MiXCR, one entry per CDR3 protein. The profile covers 550,000 to 700,000 distinct CDR3 sequences, with around 44% appearing a single time and roughly 1.7% taken by the ten largest. The germline V gene has CDR1 DFQATT and CDR2 SNEGSKA (reference sequence). V was pared by 0 bases and J by 4 bases, with 13 bases between. CDR3 length: 16 amino acids. Findings and caveats of the study: The authors found that F measure strongly co-clustered same-batch samples. The five TRBV segments detected at higher frequency in patients than in controls included TRBV5-6, TRBV5-1 and TRBV20-1.

The sample taken for sequencing was blood. The receptor comes from a girl aged 10-17 years with multiple sclerosis. The chain recombines TRBV20-1 with TRBJ1-6, with D possibly TRBD1 on 6 matching bases. CDR3 DNA: TGCAGTGCTAGAGACTCTGGACAGTTATATAATTCACCCCTCCACTTT. It encodes CSARDSGQLYNSPLHF.